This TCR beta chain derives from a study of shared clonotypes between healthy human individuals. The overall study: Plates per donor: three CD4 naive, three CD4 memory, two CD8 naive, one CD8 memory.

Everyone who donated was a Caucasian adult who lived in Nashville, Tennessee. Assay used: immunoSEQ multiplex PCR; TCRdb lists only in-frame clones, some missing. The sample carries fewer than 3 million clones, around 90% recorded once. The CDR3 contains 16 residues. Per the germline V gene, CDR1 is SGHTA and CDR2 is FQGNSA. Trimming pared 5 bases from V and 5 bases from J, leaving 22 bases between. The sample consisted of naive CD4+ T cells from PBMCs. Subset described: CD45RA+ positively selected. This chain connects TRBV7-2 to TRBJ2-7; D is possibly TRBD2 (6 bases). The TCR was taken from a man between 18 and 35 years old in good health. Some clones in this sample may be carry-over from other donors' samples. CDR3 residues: CASSQQAGRLGDEQYF. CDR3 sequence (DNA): TGTGCCAGCAGCCAACAGGCGGGGAGGTTAGGGGACGAGCAGTACTTC.